The following is a T cell receptor (beta chain) sequence with its context. Its antigen is still unknown. The junction shows a germline mismatch at one end, possibly a read error. These data are taken from a study of tumor-infiltrating lymphocytes in primary liver carcinoma. Priming with a constant-region primer yielded TCR beta cDNA from roughly 500 ng total RNA. Modified slightly, ARM-PCR produced TCR beta libraries over three nested multiplex PCR rounds. Two initial PCR rounds of approximately 10 cycles each paired TRBV1-TRBV30 forward primers with a C-beta reverse primer. Each CDR3 protein gets one entry after TCRdb re-called the multiplex PCR reads with MiXCR. In the table there are about 50,000 distinct CDR3 sequences, 65% to 85% of which are singletons. The CDR3 runs to 15 residues. Germline values: CDR1 SNHLY, CDR2 FYNNEI. Bulk tissue was left unsorted, and RNA and DNA were co-extracted from around 18-30 mg of it.

Overall study results and limits: A fraction of only about 7.5-25% of top clones appeared in all five tumor regions.

The gene calls are TRBV2 and TRBJ2-1; TRBD2 aligns across 8 bases. This sequence originates from a man aged 40-55 years with primary liver carcinoma and hepatitis B virus infection. Material for sequencing was liver tumor tissue from sampling region 5. Subset reported: tumor region T5, tumor centre. The CDR3 region is CASSVGPSGYNEQLF. The CDR3 DNA sequence: TGTGCCAGCAGTGTAGGGCCTAGCGGGTACAATGAGCAGCTCTTC. The full variable domain, in which reference TRBV2 and TRBJ2-1 provide the parts outside the CDR3, is EPEVTQTPSHQVTQMGQEVILRCVPISNHLYFYWYRQILGQKVEFLVSFYNNEISEKSEIFDDQFSVERPDGSNFTLKIRSTKLEDSAMYFCASSVGPSGYNEQLFGPGTRLTVL.